The next 5 T cell receptor beta chains were all read from a single sample in a study of spatial heterogeneity in lung cancer. Time point of the sample: blood at routine non-recurrence follow-up after resection. TCRdb independently ran MiXCR on the 5' RACE reads; one entry per CDR3 protein. The table shows over a thousand distinct CDR3 sequences, with around three fifths occurring only once. The sequencing used PBMCs, collected at follow-up. The receptors shown here come from a female donor with early-stage non-small cell lung cancer.

Comments on this clonotype: The junction and the germline gene differ at one end; a read error may be behind it. This beta chain lies outside the target of a library built for alpha chains; its clone size means little. The chain couples TRBV29-1 to TRBJ2-1; no reliable D call. This CDR3 contains 9 residues. Germline CDR1 SQVTM, CDR2 ANQGSEA. The CDR3: CSVGGVGPF. CDR3 nucleotides: TGCAGCGTTGGTGGGGTCGGGCCCTTC.

A note on this clonotype: In a library made to pick up alpha chains, this beta chain is a stray read with a size that means little. V usage is TRBV24-1 and J usage is TRBJ2-7; D not resolved. Per the germline V gene, CDR1 is KGHDR and CDR2 is SFDVKD. The CDR3 length is 12 residues. V was pared by 5 bases and J by 5 bases, with 9 bases between. As DNA, the CDR3 is TGTGCCACCAGTGCAAACACGGACGAGCAGTACTTC. Translated: CATSANTDEQYF.

Of note for this clonotype: Found in a library prepared for alpha chains, this beta chain is an off-target read, and its abundance has little meaning. The chain employs TRBV20-1 and TRBJ2-2; D is undetermined. This CDR3 has 16 residues. Trimming stripped 0 bases from V and 0 bases from J, with 11 bases between. The germline V gene has CDR1 DFQATT and CDR2 SNEGSKA (reference sequence). The CDR3 loop reads CSARDPQETNTGELFF. The CDR3 DNA reads as TGCAGTGCTAGAGATCCGCAGGAAACGAACACCGGGGAGCTGTTTTTT.

This clonotype was seen a handful of times. This beta chain came through as a stray read in a library set up for alpha chains, and its size says little. CDR3 nucleotide sequence: TGCAGCGTTCTCGACAGGGCTAGCACAGATACGCAGTATTTT. It codes for CSVLDRASTDTQYF. The chain recombines TRBV29-1 with TRBJ2-3; 7 bases are shared with TRBD1. Germline V gene lookup returns CDR1 SQVTM and CDR2 ANQGSEA. After removal of 5 bases from V and 0 bases from J, the junction contained 5 bases not matched to a gene. The CDR3 has 14 amino acids.

Regarding this clonotype: This beta chain is off target for a library built for alpha chains, so its abundance means little. The chain recombines TRBV3-1 with TRBJ2-1; D call uncertain. V lost 1 base and J lost 8, with 3 bases in between. Germline assignment: CDR1 LGHDT and CDR2 YNNKEL (reference sequence). This CDR3 has 11 residues. CDR3 loop: CASSQGYEQFF. The CDR3 nucleotides are TGTGCCAGCAGCCAAGGTTATGAGCAGTTCTTC.